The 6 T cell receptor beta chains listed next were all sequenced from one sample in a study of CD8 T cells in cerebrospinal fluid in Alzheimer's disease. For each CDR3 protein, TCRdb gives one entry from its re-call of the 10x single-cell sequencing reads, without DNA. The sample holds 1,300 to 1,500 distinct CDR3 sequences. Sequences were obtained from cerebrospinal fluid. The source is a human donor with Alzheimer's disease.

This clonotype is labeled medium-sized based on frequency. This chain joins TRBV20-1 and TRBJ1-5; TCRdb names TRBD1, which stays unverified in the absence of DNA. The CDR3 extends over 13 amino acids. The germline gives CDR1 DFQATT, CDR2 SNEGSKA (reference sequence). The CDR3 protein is CSASGGADQPQHF.

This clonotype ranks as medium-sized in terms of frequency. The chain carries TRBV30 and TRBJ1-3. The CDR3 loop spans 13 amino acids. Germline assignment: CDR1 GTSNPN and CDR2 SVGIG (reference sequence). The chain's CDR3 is CAVLQGSGNTIYF.

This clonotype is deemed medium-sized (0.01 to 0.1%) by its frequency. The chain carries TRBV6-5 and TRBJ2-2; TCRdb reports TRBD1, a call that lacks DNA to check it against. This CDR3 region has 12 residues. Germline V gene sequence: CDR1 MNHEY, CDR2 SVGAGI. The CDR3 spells CASSYGGRALFF.

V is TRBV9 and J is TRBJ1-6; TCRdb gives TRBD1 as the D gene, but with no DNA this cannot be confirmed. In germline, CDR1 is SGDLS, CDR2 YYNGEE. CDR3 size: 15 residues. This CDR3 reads CASSLGQGGYSPLHF.

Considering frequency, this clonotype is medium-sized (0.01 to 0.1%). The CDR3 is CASRIGSGEETQYF. The J gene is TRBJ2-5, the V gene TRBV5-1; TCRdb selects TRBD2, and the lack of DNA leaves this call unchecked. Germline CDR1 reads SGHRS; CDR2 reads YFSETQ. The CDR3 has 14 residues.

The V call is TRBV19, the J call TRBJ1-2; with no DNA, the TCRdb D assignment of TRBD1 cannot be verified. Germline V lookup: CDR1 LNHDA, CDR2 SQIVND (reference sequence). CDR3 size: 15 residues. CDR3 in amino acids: CASSNPLKTGHGYTF. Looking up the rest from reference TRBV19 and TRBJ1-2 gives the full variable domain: DGGITQSPKYLFRKEGQNVTLSCEQNLNHDAMYWYRQDPGQGLRLIYYSQIVNDFQKGDIAEGYSVSREKKESFPLTVTSAQKNPTAFYLCASSNPLKTGHGYTFGSGTRLTVV.